The next 2 T cell receptor beta chains were all read from a single sample in a study of blood T cell repertoires in COVID-19. Some clones are missing from TCRdb's copy, which holds only in-frame ones; the method was immunoSEQ multiplex PCR. The sample has under 300,000 clones, 70% to 90% seen once. Sequencing was carried out using PBMCs or T cells enriched from blood (not recorded which). The receptors come from a woman between 50 and 59 years old who had recovered from COVID-19.

The table lists this clone with a few counts. The rearrangement joins TRBV7-9 to TRBJ2-1; 11 bases map to TRBD2. Looked up from germline, CDR1 is SEHNR and CDR2 is FQNEAQ (reference sequence). The J segment lost 6 bases and the V segment lost 5 bases, leaving 9 bases of the junction unmatched. This CDR3 has 16 residues. CDR3 protein: CASSRPLAGGFNEQFF. DNA for the CDR3: TGTGCCAGCAGCAGGCCGCTAGCGGGAGGATTCAATGAGCAGTTCTTC.

The chain has TRBV27 and TRBJ2-7, with 10 bases aligning to TRBD1. Germline CDR1 MNHEY, CDR2 SMNVEV (reference sequence). The V segment lost 8 bases and the J segment 7 bases; nucleotides outside the gene matches: 20. The CDR3 is 17 amino acids. CDR3 nucleotides: TGTGCCAGCGGGGACAGGGGATTCGCGGGAGGAACGGGGGAGCAGTACTTC. Translation gives CASGDRGFAGGTGEQYF.